The 14 T cell receptor beta chains below all came from one sample that was sequenced in a study of monozygotic twins with cystic fibrosis. The table came from immunoSEQ multiplex PCR; TCRdb's copy has only in-frame clones and leaves some out. The top ten hold less than 1.5% of the sample, which has approximately 23,000 clones, more than 75% seen once. Sequencing was done on a sample of blood. The receptors come from a woman aged 25 to 39 with cystic fibrosis.

This clone was seen a few times. V gene TRBV10-3 combines with J gene TRBJ1-1, with D possibly TRBD1 on 6 matching bases. Germline values: CDR1 ENHRY, CDR2 SYGVKD. The CDR3 sequence is 12 residues long. V was pared by 3 bases and J by 8 bases, with 10 bases between. CDR3 amino acids: CAISDMDREAFF. As DNA, the CDR3 is TGTGCCATCAGTGATATGGACAGAGAAGCTTTCTTT.

The V call is TRBV5-4, the J call TRBJ2-3, with D perhaps TRBD1 (5 bases). V lost 4 bases and J 2 bases, leaving 14 bases between the germline ends. CDR1 and CDR2 (germline): SGHNT, YYREEE (reference sequence). This CDR3 is built from 15 residues. The DNA for the CDR3 is TGTGCCAGCAGCCCAGGGCTTACATCCACAGATACGCAGTATTTT. Protein sequence: CASSPGLTSTDTQYF.

This clone was detected once. The V call is TRBV5-5, the J call TRBJ1-1; no firm D call. Germline V lookup: CDR1 SGHKS, CDR2 YYEKEE (reference sequence). V lost 3 bases and J lost 6, with 9 bases in between. This CDR3 spans 12 amino acids. CDR3 coding DNA: TGTGCCAGCAGCTCGGAGGGTGCTGAAGCTTTCTTT. Protein: CASSSEGAEAFF.

This chain uses TRBV6-1 with TRBJ2-7; D ambiguous. V lost 0 bases, J lost 1 base, and 10 bases lay in between. The germline gives CDR1 MNHNS, CDR2 SASEGT. The CDR3 totals 15 residues. CDR3 sequence reads: CASSEAIEGSYEQYF. The CDR3 region has the DNA TGTGCCAGCAGTGAAGCAATCGAAGGATCCTACGAGCAGTACTTC.

In its sample, this clone was seen a few times. The chain links TRBV13 to TRBJ1-6, with 10 bases aligning to TRBD1. The V and J ends lost 2 bases and 9 bases, in that order; junction bases with no gene match: 7. Looked up from germline, CDR1 is PRHDT and CDR2 is FYEKMQ (reference sequence). This CDR3 is 16 amino acids long. The DNA for the CDR3 is TGTGCCAGCAGCTTACCCGGGGACAGGGGTAGTTCACCCCTCCACTTT. It is translated as CASSLPGDRGSSPLHF.

This sequence joins TRBV28 and TRBJ1-5; 8 positions agree with TRBD1. In germline, CDR1 is MDHEN, CDR2 SYDVKM. The CDR3 loop spans 14 amino acids. J was trimmed by 6 bases and V by 2 bases; bases with no gene match: 3. CDR3 amino acids: CASSLTGGGQPQHF. The CDR3 DNA reads TGTGCCAGCAGTTTAACAGGGGGTGGTCAGCCCCAGCATTTT.

The CDR3 DNA reads as TGTGCCAGCAGCAAGGGTACTGGGGCCAACGTCCTGACTTTC. This codes for CASSKGTGANVLTF. The chain joins TRBV6-1 to TRBJ2-6, with D uncertain. With 6 bases removed from V and 2 bases from J, the gap between germline ends came to 8 bases. The CDR3 totals 14 residues. Germline V gene sequence: CDR1 MNHNS, CDR2 SASEGT.

This chain links TRBV7-8 with TRBJ2-6; D may be TRBD1 (5 bases). This CDR3 has 17 residues. CDR1 and CDR2 (germline): SGHVS, FQNEAQ. Trimming shortened V by 3 bases and J by 0 bases, and 12 bases separated the two germline ends. The CDR3 coding sequence is TGTGCCAGCAGCTTTATTGGGGCCTCCTCTGGGGCCAACGTCCTGACTTTC. Its protein product is CASSFIGASSGANVLTF.

The chain combines TRBV18 with TRBJ2-3; 11 bases are a match to TRBD2. CDR3 length: 16 residues. Germline CDR1 is KGHSH and CDR2 is LQKENI. Trimming took 3 bases from V and 1 from J; bases not matched to a gene: 3. CDR3 DNA sequence: TGTGCCAGCTCACCGACTAGCGGGGTAGGCACAGATACGCAGTATTTT. This translates into CASSPTSGVGTDTQYF.

This rearrangement joins TRBV6-1 to TRBJ2-1; weak D call: TRBD1 (5 bases). The CDR3 is 14 amino acids. Trimming removed 3 bases at V and 5 bases at J, with 11 bases between. Germline CDR1 MNHNS, CDR2 SASEGT. The CDR3 loop reads CASSDQGRDNEQFF. In nucleotides, the CDR3 is TGTGCCAGCAGTGATCAGGGCCGTGACAATGAGCAGTTCTTC.

The V gene is TRBV7-9, the J gene TRBJ1-1, with D possibly being TRBD1 (5 bases). V was trimmed by 4 bases and J by 2 bases, leaving 11 bases between them. Germline V gives CDR1 SEHNR, CDR2 FQNEAQ (reference sequence). CDR3 length equals 14 residues. The CDR3 DNA follows: TGTGCCAGCAGCTCAAGGGGCAAAAACACTGAAGCTTTCTTT. This encodes CASSSRGKNTEAFF.

This sequence joins TRBV5-1 and TRBJ2-1; D is possibly TRBD1 (6 bases). The CDR3 covers 14 residues. V was clipped by 1 base and J by 7 bases, with 12 bases between them. Germline loops: CDR1 SGHRS, CDR2 YFSETQ. Here the CDR3 reads CASSLSPGANEQFF. CDR3 nucleotide sequence: TGCGCCAGCAGCTTGTCTCCAGGGGCGAATGAGCAGTTCTTC. Looking up the rest from reference TRBV5-1 and TRBJ2-1 gives the full variable domain: KAGVTQTPRYLIKTRGQQVTLSCSPISGHRSVSWYQQTPGQGLQFLFEYFSETQRNKGNFPGRFSGRQFSNSRSEMNVSTLELGDSALYLCASSLSPGANEQFFGPGTRLTVL.

V gene TRBV11-2 combines with J gene TRBJ2-7, with unresolved D. This CDR3 comprises 13 residues. V lost 3 bases and J lost 4, with 10 bases in between. The germline CDR1 and CDR2 sequences are SGHAT and FQNNGV. Written as DNA, the CDR3 is TGTGCCAGCAGCTTTGGTGAGTGGTACGAGCAGTACTTC. Its protein product is CASSFGEWYEQYF.

The chain combines TRBV15 with TRBJ2-5; D ambiguous. The germline CDR1 and CDR2 sequences are LNHNV and YYDKDF (reference sequence). This CDR3 region has 15 residues. With 3 bases removed from V and 5 bases from J, the gap between germline ends came to 16 bases. CDR3 bases: TGTGCCACCAGCAGGGAAGTAAGTTTTTCGGAGACCCAGTACTTC. Protein product: CATSREVSFSETQYF.